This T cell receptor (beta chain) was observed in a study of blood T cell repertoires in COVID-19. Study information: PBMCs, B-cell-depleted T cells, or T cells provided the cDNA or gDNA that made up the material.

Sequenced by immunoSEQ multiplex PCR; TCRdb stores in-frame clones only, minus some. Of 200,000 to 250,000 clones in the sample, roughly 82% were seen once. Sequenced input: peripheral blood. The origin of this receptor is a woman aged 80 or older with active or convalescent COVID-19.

The CDR3 reads CASSPQGYTGVEQFF. Here the CDR3 DNA reads TGTGCCAGCTCACCACAGGGCTATACAGGGGTTGAGCAGTTCTTC. The V and J genes are TRBV18 and TRBJ2-1, with TRBD1 matching 7 bases. The CDR3 has 15 residues. The V gene end was trimmed by 1 base and the J gene end by 9 bases; junction bases not matched to a gene: 9. Germline CDR1 KGHSH, CDR2 LQKENI.